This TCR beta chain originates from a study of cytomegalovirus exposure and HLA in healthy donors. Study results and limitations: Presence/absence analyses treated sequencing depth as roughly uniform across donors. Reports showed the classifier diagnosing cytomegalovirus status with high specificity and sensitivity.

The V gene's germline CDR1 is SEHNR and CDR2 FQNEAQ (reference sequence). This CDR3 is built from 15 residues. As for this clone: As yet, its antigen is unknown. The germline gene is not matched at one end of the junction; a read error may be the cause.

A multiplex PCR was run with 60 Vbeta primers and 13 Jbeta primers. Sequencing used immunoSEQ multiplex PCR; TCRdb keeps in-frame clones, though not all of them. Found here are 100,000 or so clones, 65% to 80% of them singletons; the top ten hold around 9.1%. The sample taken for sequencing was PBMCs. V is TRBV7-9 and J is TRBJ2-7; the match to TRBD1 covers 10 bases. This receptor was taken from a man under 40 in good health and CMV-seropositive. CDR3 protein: CSSSSTVGQGSEQYF. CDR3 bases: TGTTCCAGCAGCTCCACCGTGGGACAGGGGAGCGAGCAGTACTTC.